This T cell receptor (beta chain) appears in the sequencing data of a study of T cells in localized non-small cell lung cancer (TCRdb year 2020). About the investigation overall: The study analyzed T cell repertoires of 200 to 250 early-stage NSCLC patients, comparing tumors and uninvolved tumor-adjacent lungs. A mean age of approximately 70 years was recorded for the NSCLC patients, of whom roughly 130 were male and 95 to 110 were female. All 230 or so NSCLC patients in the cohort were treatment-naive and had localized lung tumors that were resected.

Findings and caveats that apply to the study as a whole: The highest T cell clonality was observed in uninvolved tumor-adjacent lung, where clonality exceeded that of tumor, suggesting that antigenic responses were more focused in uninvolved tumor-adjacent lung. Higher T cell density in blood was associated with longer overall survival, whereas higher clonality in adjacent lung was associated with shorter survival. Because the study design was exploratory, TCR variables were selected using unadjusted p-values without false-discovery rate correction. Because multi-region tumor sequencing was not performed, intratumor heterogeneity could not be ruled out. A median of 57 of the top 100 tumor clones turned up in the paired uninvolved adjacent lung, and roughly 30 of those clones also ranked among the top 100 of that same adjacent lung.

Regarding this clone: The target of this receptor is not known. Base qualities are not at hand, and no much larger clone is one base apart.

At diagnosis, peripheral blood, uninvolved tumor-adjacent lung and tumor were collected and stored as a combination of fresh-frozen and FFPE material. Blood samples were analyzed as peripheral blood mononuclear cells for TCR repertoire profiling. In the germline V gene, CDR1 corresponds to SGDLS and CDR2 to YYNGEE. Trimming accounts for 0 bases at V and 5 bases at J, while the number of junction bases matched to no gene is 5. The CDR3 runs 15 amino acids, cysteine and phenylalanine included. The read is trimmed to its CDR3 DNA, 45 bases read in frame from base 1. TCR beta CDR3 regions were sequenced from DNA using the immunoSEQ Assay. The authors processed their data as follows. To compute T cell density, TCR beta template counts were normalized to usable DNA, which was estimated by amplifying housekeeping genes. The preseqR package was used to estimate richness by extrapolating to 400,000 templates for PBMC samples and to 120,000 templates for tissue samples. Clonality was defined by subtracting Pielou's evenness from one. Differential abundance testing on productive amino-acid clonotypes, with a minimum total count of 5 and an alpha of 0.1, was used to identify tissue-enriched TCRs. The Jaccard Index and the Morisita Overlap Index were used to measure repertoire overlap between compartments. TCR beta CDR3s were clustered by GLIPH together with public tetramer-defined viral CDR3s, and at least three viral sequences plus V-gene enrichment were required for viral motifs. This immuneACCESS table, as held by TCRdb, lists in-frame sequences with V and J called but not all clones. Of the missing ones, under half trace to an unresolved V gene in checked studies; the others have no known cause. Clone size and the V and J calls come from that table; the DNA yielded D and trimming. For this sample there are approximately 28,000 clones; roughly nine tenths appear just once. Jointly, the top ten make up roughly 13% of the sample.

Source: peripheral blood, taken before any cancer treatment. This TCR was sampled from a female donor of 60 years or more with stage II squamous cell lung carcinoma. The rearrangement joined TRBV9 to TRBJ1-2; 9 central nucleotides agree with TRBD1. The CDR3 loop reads CASSVATGGVYGYTF. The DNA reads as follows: TGTGCCAGCAGCGTAGCGACAGGGGGAGTGTATGGCTACACCTTC. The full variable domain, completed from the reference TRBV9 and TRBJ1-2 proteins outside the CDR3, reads DSGVTQTPKHLITATGQRVTLRCSPRSGDLSVYWYQQSLDQGLQFLIQYYNGEERAKGNILERFSAQQFPDLHSELNLSSLELGDSALYFCASSVATGGVYGYTFGSGTRLTVV.